These 24 T cell receptor beta chains were all obtained from the same sample, sequenced in a study of vaccination and CD4 T cells after COVID-19. Documented treatment: roughly 11-day PBMC culture with coronavirus spike peptide pools or control peptides (ViraFEST assay). What these receptors recognize is not known. Sequence data for DNA of cultured CD4+ T cells were generated by the Oncomine TCR Beta short-read assay. TCRdb re-called the PCR reads through MiXCR, storing one row per CDR3 protein. Here the sample spans approximately 11,000 distinct CDR3 sequences, roughly two thirds being singletons. This specimen was CD4+ T cells from blood, cultured in vitro, taken before SARS-CoV-2 vaccination. These receptors were collected from a human donor who had recovered from COVID-19.

This clonotype has a handful of counts. The rearrangement uses TRBV6-2 or TRBV6-3 and TRBJ1-5, with D perhaps matching TRBD1 (5 bases). V lost 7 bases to trimming and J lost 2 bases, with 12 bases between them. This CDR3 region has 14 residues. Per germline, CDR1 MNHEY and CDR2 SVGEGT. CDR3 protein: CASTRDVRNQPQHF. The CDR3 nucleotides read TGTGCCAGCACAAGGGACGTCCGCAATCAGCCCCAGCATTTT.

The CDR3 bases are TGTGCCACCAGCAGAGATATTCAGCCCCAGCATTTT. As protein: CATSRDIQPQHF. The genes are TRBV15 and TRBJ1-5; no clear D gene. Germline-derived CDR1 and CDR2 are LNHNV and YYDKDF (reference sequence). The CDR3 loop spans 12 amino acids. Trimming removed 0 bases from V and 6 bases from J, with 3 bases in between.

CDR3 nucleotide sequence: TGTGCCAGCAGCTTGGGCCGACTAGCGGGAAGGGAGACCCAGTACTTC. Protein product: CASSLGRLAGRETQYF. The V and J genes are TRBV11-3 and TRBJ2-5; 11 nucleotides agree with TRBD2. The V gene's germline CDR1 is SGHNT and CDR2 YENEEA. The CDR3 length is 16 residues. V shed 3 bases and J 5 bases; nucleotides not matched to a gene: 8.

This chain uses TRBV15 with TRBJ2-7, with TRBD1 matching over 7 bases. Germline CDR1 LNHNV, CDR2 YYDKDF (reference sequence). The junction had 9 bases not matched to a gene; V was cut back by 5 bases and J by 5 bases. The CDR3 length is 14 residues. The CDR3 reads CATSGGQEFDEQYF. DNA for the CDR3: TGTGCCACCAGCGGAGGACAGGAGTTCGACGAGCAGTACTTC.

This clonotype appeared a few times. The chain links TRBV6-1 to TRBJ1-5; TRBD1 is a possible D gene (6 bases). Looked up from germline, CDR1 is MNHNS and CDR2 is SASEGT. The CDR3 totals 17 residues. The germline V and J ends were trimmed by 2 bases and 2 bases, with 16 bases remaining between them. This CDR3 is CASSERTVGGGNQPQHF. In DNA, the CDR3 is TGTGCCAGCAGTGAAAGGACAGTCGGAGGGGGCAATCAGCCCCAGCATTTT.

The gene calls are TRBV5-4 and TRBJ1-1; D unclear. V gave up 5 bases and J gave up 4 bases, with 9 bases separating them. Per germline, CDR1 SGHNT and CDR2 YYREEE (reference sequence). This CDR3 has 12 residues. Here the CDR3 reads CASSRTGTEAFF. CDR3 nucleotides: TGTGCCAGCAGTCGGACGGGCACTGAAGCTTTCTTT.

This clonotype appeared a few times. The genes are TRBV20-1 and TRBJ2-5, with unresolved D. V was shortened by 2 bases and J by 2 bases, with 6 bases between the two germline ends. The CDR3 is made up of 12 amino acids. Germline CDR1 reads DFQATT; CDR2 reads SNEGSKA (reference sequence). CDR3 bases: TGCAGTGCTAGAATCCAGCAAGAGACCCAGTACTTC. Translating it yields CSARIQQETQYF.

CDR3 in amino acids: CASSHSVTSEAFF. CDR3 nucleotides: TGTGCCAGCAGCCATTCGGTGACTTCTGAAGCTTTCTTT. V is TRBV4-2 and J is TRBJ1-1; D remains ambiguous. Deletions cut 3 bases from V and 6 bases from J, with 11 bases between. The germline CDR1 and CDR2 sequences are LGHNA and YNFKEQ. The CDR3 runs to 13 residues.

This chain uses TRBV7-9 with TRBJ1-4; possible D gene TRBD1, 6 bases. The CDR3 runs 19 residues. Germline V lookup: CDR1 SEHNR, CDR2 FQNEAQ (reference sequence). Trimming cost V 1 base and J 7 bases, with 25 bases left between them. CDR3 in DNA: TGTGCCAGCAGCTTAGTGCAGCTTCAGGGGAAACTTATCGGTGAAAAACTGTTTTTT. Encoded protein: CASSLVQLQGKLIGEKLFF.

This clonotype was picked up one time. This chain links TRBV10-3 with TRBJ2-2; D perhaps matches TRBD2 (7 bases). The CDR3 totals 17 residues. Germline CDR1 ENHRY, CDR2 SYGVKD. V lost 6 bases and J 4 bases, leaving 21 bases between the germline ends. CDR3 loop: CAISDPARGAGTGELFF. For the CDR3, the DNA is TGTGCCATCAGCGACCCGGCTCGGGGGGCGGGCACCGGGGAGCTGTTTTTT.

This chain connects TRBV2 to TRBJ1-2; 7 nucleotides agree with TRBD1. The length of the CDR3 is 15 residues. Germline V gives CDR1 SNHLY, CDR2 FYNNEI. V was clipped by 2 bases and J by 8 bases; unmatched bases: 11. This chain's CDR3 is CASSESTGQSHGYTF. The CDR3 nucleotides are TGTGCCAGCAGTGAATCTACGGGACAGTCTCACGGCTACACCTTC.

V and J are TRBV5-5 and TRBJ1-5; 8 nucleotides line up with TRBD1. Germline CDR1 SGHKS, CDR2 YYEKEE (reference sequence). V shed 4 bases and J 5 bases; nucleotides not matched to a gene: 11. CDR3 length equals 16 residues. CDR3 coding DNA: TGTGCCAGCAGCCCCCAGATAGGACAGGGTTATCAGCCCCAGCATTTT. This sequence encodes CASSPQIGQGYQPQHF.

J is TRBJ2-7 and V is TRBV5-1; TRBD2 aligns across 10 bases. Germline CDR1 reads SGHRS; CDR2 reads YFSETQ. CDR3 size: 12 residues. V trimming: 2 bases; J trimming: 11 bases; junction bases outside the gene matches: 4. CDR3 sequence reads: CASSFSGRAKYF. Written as DNA, the CDR3 is TGCGCCAGCAGCTTCAGCGGGAGGGCCAAGTACTTC.

The chain joins TRBV12-3 or TRBV12-4 to TRBJ2-3, with TRBD2 matching over 8 bases. CDR3 length: 16 residues. The ends lost 5 bases at V and 1 base at J; junction bases unmatched: 8. The CDR3 nucleotides read TGTGCCAGCAGTCCAACCCGGGAGGGGGGCACAGATACGCAGTATTTT. Protein product: CASSPTREGGTDTQYF.

This chain links TRBV29-1 with TRBJ1-5; the match to TRBD1 covers 7 bases. V trimming: 6 bases; J trimming: 4 bases; junction bases outside the gene matches: 9. The CDR3 contains 14 residues. Germline loops: CDR1 SQVTM, CDR2 ANQGSEA. CDR3 DNA sequence: TGCAGCGTAAGTCCAGGGGGGGCGAATCAGCCCCAGCATTTT. It encodes CSVSPGGANQPQHF.

The V and J genes are TRBV2 and TRBJ2-7, with 7 bases aligning to TRBD1. Germline CDR1 and CDR2: SNHLY and FYNNEI. The CDR3 totals 15 residues. J was trimmed by 1 base and V by 2 bases; bases with no gene match: 5. The CDR3 DNA follows: TGTGCCAGCAGTGAAAGTGGGACAGAGTCCTACGAGCAGTACTTC. Protein: CASSESGTESYEQYF.

The chain employs TRBV11-2 and TRBJ2-7; the match to TRBD1 covers 10 bases. This CDR3 spans 14 amino acids. Germline assignment: CDR1 SGHAT and CDR2 FQNNGV. Trimming cost V 5 bases and J 7 bases; bases outside gene matches: 8. The CDR3 coding sequence is TGTGCCAGCAGCCCAACCGGGACAGGGGATGAGCAGTACTTC. It is translated as CASSPTGTGDEQYF.

The rearrangement uses TRBV29-1 and TRBJ1-1; a possible D gene is TRBD1 (6 bases). There are 13 residues in the CDR3. Trimming took off 6 bases at V and 3 bases at J, with 14 bases between the two ends. Looked up from germline, CDR1 is SQVTM and CDR2 is ANQGSEA. As DNA, the CDR3 is TGCAGCGTGGCCGGACAGATCTACACTGAAGCTTTCTTT. Protein product: CSVAGQIYTEAFF.

The chain combines TRBV2 with TRBJ2-4; D possibly corresponds to TRBD1 (5 bases). This CDR3 has 15 amino acids. The V and J ends lost 6 bases and 7 bases respectively, with 19 bases between them. CDR1 SNHLY and CDR2 FYNNEI come from the germline V gene. The CDR3 DNA reads TGTGCCAGCAGACAGGACAAGGCCCCTTTTAACATTCAGTACTTC. As protein: CASRQDKAPFNIQYF.

This clonotype occurred a few times. Here the CDR3 reads CASSSTGAGNQPQHF. The CDR3 DNA reads TGTGCCAGTAGTTCGACAGGGGCGGGTAATCAGCCCCAGCATTTT. The genes are TRBV19 and TRBJ1-5; 8 bases align to TRBD1. CDR3 size: 15 residues. The germline gives CDR1 LNHDA, CDR2 SQIVND (reference sequence). Trimming cost V 5 bases and J 4 bases; bases outside gene matches: 7.

The chain links TRBV20-1 to TRBJ2-1, with D possibly matching TRBD2 (6 bases). This CDR3 spans 12 amino acids. Germline V CDR1 and CDR2: DFQATT, SNEGSKA (reference sequence). Trimming removed 3 bases from V and 4 bases from J, with 7 bases in between. The CDR3 bases are TGCAGTGCTAGCCGGGAGTACAATGAGCAGTTCTTC. Its protein is CSASREYNEQFF.

The genes are TRBV7-9 and TRBJ2-7, with no clear D. Germline values: CDR1 SEHNR, CDR2 FQNEAQ (reference sequence). V dropped 1 base and J dropped 3 bases, with 10 bases sitting between them. The CDR3 runs to 14 residues. This chain's CDR3 is CASSLGPTLYEQYF. CDR3 DNA sequence: TGTGCCAGCAGCTTAGGCCCGACGCTCTACGAGCAGTACTTC.

The V and J genes are TRBV24-1 and TRBJ2-3, with TRBD1 matching 10 bases. The CDR3 runs to 16 residues. Per germline, CDR1 KGHDR and CDR2 SFDVKD. The V gene end was trimmed by 9 bases and the J gene end by 6 bases; junction bases not matched to a gene: 14. The CDR3 reads CATETHRDRGRDTQYF. The CDR3 DNA is TGTGCCACCGAAACCCACCGGGACAGGGGACGGGATACGCAGTATTTT.

This sequence joins TRBV19 and TRBJ2-5, with 11 bases matching TRBD2. The germline CDR1 and CDR2 sequences are LNHDA and SQIVND (reference sequence). The J segment lost 5 bases and the V segment lost 3 bases, leaving 8 bases of the junction unmatched. CDR3 length: 16 residues. The CDR3: CASSMVLAGVGETQYF. CDR3 in DNA: TGTGCCAGTAGTATGGTACTAGCGGGAGTGGGGGAGACCCAGTACTTC.